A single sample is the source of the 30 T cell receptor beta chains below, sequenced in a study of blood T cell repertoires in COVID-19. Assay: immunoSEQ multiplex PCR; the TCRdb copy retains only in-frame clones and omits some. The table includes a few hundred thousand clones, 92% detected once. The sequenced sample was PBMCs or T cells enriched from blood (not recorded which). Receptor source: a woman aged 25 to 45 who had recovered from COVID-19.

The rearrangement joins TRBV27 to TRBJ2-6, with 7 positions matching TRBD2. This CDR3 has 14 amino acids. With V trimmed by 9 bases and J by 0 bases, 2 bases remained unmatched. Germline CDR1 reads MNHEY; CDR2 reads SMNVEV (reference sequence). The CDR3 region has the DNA TGTGCCAGTCAGCGGGGCTCTGGGGCCAACGTCCTGACTTTC. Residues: CASQRGSGANVLTF. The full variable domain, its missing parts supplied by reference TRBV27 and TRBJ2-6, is EAQVTQNPRYLITVTGKKLTVTCSQNMNHEYMSWYRQDPGLGLRQIYYSMNVEVTDKGDVPEGYKVSRKEKRNFPLILESPSPNQTSLYFCASQRGSGANVLTFGAGSRLTVL.

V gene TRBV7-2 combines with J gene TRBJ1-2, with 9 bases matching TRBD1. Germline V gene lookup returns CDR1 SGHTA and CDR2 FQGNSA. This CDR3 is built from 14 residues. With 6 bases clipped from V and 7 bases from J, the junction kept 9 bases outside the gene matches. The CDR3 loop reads CASRETGGQGGYTF. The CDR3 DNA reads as TGTGCCAGCAGAGAGACAGGGGGTCAGGGTGGCTACACCTTC.

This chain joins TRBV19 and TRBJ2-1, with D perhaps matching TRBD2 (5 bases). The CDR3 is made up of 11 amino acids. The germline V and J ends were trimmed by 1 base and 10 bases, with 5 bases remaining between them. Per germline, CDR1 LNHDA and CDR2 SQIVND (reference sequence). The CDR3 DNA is TGTGCCAGTAGTATAGGAGGGGAGCAGTTCTTC. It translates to CASSIGGEQFF.

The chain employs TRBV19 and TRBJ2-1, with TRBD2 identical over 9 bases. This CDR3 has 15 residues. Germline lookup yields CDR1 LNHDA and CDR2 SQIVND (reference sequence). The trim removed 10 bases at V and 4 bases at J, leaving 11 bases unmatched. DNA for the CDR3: TGTGCCACCCAGGCGACTAGCGGTTTATACAATGAGCAGTTCTTC. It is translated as CATQATSGLYNEQFF.

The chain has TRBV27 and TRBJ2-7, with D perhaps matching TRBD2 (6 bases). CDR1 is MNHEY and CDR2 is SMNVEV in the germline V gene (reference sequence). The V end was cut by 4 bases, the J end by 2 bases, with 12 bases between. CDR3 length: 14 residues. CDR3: CASSSGLSPYEQYF. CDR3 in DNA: TGTGCCAGCAGTTCGGGACTGAGCCCCTACGAGCAGTACTTC.

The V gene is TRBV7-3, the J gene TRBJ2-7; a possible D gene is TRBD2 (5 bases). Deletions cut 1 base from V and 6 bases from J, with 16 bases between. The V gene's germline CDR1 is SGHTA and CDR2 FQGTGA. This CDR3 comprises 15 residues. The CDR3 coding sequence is TGTGCCAGCAGCTTAAATGGGCTAAGCGGAGGCGAGCAGTACTTC. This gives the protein CASSLNGLSGGEQYF.

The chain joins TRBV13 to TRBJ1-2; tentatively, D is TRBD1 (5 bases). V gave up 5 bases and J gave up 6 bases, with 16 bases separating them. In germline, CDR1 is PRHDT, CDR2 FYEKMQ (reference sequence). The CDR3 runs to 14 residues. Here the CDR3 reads CASSPAGERHGYTF. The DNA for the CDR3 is TGTGCCAGCAGCCCGGCGGGGGAACGGCATGGCTACACCTTC.

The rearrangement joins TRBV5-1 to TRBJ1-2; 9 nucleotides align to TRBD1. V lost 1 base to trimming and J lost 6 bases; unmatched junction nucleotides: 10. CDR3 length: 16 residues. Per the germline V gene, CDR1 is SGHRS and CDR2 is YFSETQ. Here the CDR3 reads CASSLTGGWDSNGYTF. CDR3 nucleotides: TGCGCCAGCAGCTTGACAGGGGGCTGGGATTCTAATGGCTACACCTTC.

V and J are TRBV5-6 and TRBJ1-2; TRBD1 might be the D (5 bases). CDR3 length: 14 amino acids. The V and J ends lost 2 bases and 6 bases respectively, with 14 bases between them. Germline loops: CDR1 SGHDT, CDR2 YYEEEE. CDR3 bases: TGTGCCAGCAGCTTTTTGTGGCAGGGTGATGGCTACACCTTC. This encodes CASSFLWQGDGYTF.

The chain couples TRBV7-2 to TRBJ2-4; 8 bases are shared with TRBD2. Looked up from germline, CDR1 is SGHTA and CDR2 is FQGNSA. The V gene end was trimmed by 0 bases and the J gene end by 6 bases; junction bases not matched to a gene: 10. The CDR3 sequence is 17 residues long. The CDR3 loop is CASSLAGRGVFGNIQYF. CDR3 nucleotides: TGTGCCAGCAGCTTAGCCGGGCGGGGGGTTTTTGGAAACATTCAGTACTTC.

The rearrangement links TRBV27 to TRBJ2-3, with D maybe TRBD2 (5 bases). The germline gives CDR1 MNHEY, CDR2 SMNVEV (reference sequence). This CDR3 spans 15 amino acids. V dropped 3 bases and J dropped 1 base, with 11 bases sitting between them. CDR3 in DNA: TGTGCCAGCAGTTTGGGCGGGTTGGGCACAGATACGCAGTATTTT. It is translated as CASSLGGLGTDTQYF.

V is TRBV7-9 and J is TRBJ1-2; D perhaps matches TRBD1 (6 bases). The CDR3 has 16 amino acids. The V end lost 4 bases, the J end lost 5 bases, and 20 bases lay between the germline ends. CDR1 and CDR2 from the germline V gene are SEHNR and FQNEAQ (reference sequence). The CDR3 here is CASSSTTTGTWYGYTF. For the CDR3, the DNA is TGTGCCAGCAGCTCCACAACGACCGGGACATGGTATGGCTACACCTTC. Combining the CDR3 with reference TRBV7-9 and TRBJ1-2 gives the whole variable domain DTGVSQNPRHKITKRGQNVTFRCDPISEHNRLYWYRQTLGQGPEFLTYFQNEAQLEKSRLLSDRFSAERPKGSFSTLEIQRTEQGDSAMYLCASSSTTTGTWYGYTFGSGTRLTVV.

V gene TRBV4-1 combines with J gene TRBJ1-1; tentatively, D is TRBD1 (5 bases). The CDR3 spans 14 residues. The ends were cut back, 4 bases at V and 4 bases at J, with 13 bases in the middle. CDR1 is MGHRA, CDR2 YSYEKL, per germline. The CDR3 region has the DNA TGCGCCAGCAGCCCCGGGACGGGAGGCACTGAAGCTTTCTTT. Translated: CASSPGTGGTEAFF.

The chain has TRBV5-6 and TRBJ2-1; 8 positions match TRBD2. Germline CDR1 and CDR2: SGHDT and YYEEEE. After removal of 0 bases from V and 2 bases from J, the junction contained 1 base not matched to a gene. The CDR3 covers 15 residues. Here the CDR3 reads CASSLAGGAYNEQFF. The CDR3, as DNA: TGTGCCAGCAGCTTGGCGGGAGGGGCCTACAATGAGCAGTTCTTC. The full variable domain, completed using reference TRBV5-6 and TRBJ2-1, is DAGVTQSPTHLIKTRGQQVTLRCSPKSGHDTVSWYQQALGQGPQFIFQYYEEEERQRGNFPDRFSGHQFPNYSSELNVNALLLGDSALYLCASSLAGGAYNEQFFGPGTRLTVL.

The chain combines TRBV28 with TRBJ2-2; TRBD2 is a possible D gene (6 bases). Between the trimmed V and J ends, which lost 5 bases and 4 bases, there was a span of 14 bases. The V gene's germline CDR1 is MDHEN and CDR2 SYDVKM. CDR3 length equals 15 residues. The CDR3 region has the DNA TGTGCCAGCAGTCCCCCAGGGACTTTCACCGGGGAGCTGTTTTTT. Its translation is CASSPPGTFTGELFF.

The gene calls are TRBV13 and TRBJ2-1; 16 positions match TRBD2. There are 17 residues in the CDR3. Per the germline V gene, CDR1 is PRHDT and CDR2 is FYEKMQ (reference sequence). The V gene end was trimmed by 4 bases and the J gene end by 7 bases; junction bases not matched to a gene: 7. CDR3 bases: TGTGCCAGCAGCTCCCTGGGGACTAGCGGGAGGGGGAATGAGCAGTTCTTC. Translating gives CASSSLGTSGRGNEQFF.

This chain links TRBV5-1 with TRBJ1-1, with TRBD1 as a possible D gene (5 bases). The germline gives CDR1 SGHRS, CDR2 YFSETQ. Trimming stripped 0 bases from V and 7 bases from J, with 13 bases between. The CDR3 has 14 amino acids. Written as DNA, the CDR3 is TGCGCCAGCAGCTTGGCCGTATCGGGGGGTGAAGCTTTCTTT. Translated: CASSLAVSGGEAFF. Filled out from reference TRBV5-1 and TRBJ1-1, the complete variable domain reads KAGVTQTPRYLIKTRGQQVTLSCSPISGHRSVSWYQQTPGQGLQFLFEYFSETQRNKGNFPGRFSGRQFSNSRSEMNVSTLELGDSALYLCASSLAVSGGEAFFGQGTRLTVV.

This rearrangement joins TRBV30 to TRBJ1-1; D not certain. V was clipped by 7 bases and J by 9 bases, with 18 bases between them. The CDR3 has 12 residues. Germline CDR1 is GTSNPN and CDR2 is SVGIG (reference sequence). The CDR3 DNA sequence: TGTGCCTCGCGACACCTGGATATGAAAGCTTTCTTT. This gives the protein CASRHLDMKAFF.

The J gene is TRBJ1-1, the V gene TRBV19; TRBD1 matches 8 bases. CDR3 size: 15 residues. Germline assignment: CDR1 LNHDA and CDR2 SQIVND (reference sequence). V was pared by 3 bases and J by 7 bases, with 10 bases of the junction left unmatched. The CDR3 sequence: CASSMGPGGEVEAFF. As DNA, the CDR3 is TGTGCCAGTAGTATGGGGCCAGGGGGCGAGGTTGAAGCTTTCTTT. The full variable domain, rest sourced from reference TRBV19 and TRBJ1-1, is DGGITQSPKYLFRKEGQNVTLSCEQNLNHDAMYWYRQDPGQGLRLIYYSQIVNDFQKGDIAEGYSVSREKKESFPLTVTSAQKNPTAFYLCASSMGPGGEVEAFFGQGTRLTVV.

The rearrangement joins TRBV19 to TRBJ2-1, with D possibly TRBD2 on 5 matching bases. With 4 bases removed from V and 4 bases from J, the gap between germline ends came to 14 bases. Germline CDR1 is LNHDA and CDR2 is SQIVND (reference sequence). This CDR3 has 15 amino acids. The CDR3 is CASSTSGSGYNEQFF. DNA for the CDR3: TGTGCCAGTAGTACGTCGGGGTCCGGGTACAATGAGCAGTTCTTC.

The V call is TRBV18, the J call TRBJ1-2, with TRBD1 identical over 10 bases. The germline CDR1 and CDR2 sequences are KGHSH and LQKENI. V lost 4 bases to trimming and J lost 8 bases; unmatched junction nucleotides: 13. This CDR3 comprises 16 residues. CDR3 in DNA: TGTGCCAGCTCACAGTCCCGGGACAGGGGACATCCGGGCTACACCTTC. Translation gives CASSQSRDRGHPGYTF.

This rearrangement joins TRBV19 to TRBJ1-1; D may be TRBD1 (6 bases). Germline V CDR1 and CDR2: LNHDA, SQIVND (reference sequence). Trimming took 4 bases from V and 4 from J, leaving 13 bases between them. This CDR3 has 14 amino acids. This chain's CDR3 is CASSRLGGGTEAFF. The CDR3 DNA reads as TGTGCCAGTAGTAGGCTGGGAGGGGGCACTGAAGCTTTCTTT.

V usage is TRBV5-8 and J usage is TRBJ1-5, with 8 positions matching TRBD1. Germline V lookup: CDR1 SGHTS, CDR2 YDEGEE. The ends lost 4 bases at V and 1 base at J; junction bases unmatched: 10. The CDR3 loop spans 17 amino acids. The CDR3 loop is CASSTGQGRVSNQPQHF. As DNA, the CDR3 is TGTGCCAGCAGCACCGGACAGGGCCGGGTCAGCAATCAGCCCCAGCATTTT. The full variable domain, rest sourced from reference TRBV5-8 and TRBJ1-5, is EAGVTQSPTHLIKTRGQQATLRCSPISGHTSVYWYQQALGLGLQFLLWYDEGEERNRGNFPPRFSGRQFPNYSSELNVNALELEDSALYLCASSTGQGRVSNQPQHFGDGTRLSIL.

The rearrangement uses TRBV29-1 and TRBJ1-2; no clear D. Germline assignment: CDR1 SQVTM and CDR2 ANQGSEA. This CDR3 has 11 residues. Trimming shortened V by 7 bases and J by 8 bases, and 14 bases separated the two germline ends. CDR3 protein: CSAYSSWGYTF. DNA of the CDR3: TGCAGCGCCTACTCGTCGTGGGGCTACACCTTC.

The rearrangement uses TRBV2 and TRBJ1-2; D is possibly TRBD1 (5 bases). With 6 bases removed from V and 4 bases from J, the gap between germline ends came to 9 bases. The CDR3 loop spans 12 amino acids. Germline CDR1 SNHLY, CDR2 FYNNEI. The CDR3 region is CASSYDSYGYTF. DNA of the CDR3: TGTGCCAGCAGCTATGACAGCTATGGCTACACCTTC.

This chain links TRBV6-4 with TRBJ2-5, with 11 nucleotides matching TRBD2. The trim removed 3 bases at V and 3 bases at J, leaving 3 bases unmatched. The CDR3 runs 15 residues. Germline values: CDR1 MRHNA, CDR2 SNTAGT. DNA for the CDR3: TGTGCCAGCAGTGAGCGGGGACTAGCGGAAGAGACCCAGTACTTC. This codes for CASSERGLAEETQYF.

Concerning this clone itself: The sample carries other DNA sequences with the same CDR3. Written as DNA, the CDR3 is TGTGCCAGCAGCTCCACTAGCGGGCAGTACAATGAGCAGTTCTTC. Amino acid sequence: CASSSTSGQYNEQFF. The rearrangement uses TRBV7-2 and TRBJ2-1; 9 positions agree with TRBD2. CDR1 and CDR2 (germline): SGHTA, FQGNSA. The CDR3 is 15 residues long. The J segment lost 4 bases and the V segment lost 4 bases, leaving 5 bases of the junction unmatched.

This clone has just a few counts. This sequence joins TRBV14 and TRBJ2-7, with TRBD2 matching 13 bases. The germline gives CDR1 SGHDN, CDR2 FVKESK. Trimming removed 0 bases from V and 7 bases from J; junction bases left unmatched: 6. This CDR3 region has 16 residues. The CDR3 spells CASSQDAGLAGNEQYF. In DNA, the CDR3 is TGTGCCAGCAGCCAAGATGCGGGACTAGCGGGGAATGAGCAGTACTTC.

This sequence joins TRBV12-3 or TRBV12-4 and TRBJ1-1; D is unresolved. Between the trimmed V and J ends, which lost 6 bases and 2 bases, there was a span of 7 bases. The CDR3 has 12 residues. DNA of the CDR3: TGTGCCAGCAGGAACAGAAACACTGAAGCTTTCTTT. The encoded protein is CASRNRNTEAFF.

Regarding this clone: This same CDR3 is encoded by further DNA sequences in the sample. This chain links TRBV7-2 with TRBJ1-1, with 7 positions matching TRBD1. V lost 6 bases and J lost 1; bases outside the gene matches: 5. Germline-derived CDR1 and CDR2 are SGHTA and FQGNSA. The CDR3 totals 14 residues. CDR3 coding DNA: TGTGCCAGCAGTCCAGGGACAGCGAACACTGAAGCTTTCTTT. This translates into CASSPGTANTEAFF.